This passage covers 24 T cell receptor beta chains from one sample sequenced in a study of T cells in Graves' hyperthyroidism and ophthalmopathy. TCR beta CDR3 region amplification was performed from RNA transcripts. Researchers ran a first-round RT-PCR on the TCR CDR3 using the HTBI primer set. TCRdb called the multiplex PCR reads again in MiXCR, with one record for every CDR3 protein. Seen here are 450,000 to 700,000 distinct CDR3 sequences, just over 45% observed once, and the top ten hold 15% to 20%. Sequenced sample: peripheral blood or thyroid tissue (not recorded which). The receptors stem from an adult woman with Graves' disease, either hyperthyroidism or ophthalmopathy (not recorded which).

V is TRBV29-1 and J is TRBJ1-2; 8 bases are a match to TRBD1. Per the germline V gene, CDR1 is SQVTM and CDR2 is ANQGSEA. This CDR3 has 12 residues. V gave up 8 bases and J gave up 8 bases; unmatched junction bases: 10. Here the CDR3 DNA reads TGCAGCAGTGAACAGGGGGGTGACGGCTACACCTTC. It translates to CSSEQGGDGYTF.

As regards this clonotype: A clone one base away is much larger, so this may be a read error. The rearrangement links TRBV7-3 to TRBJ1-1; no clear D. Germline-derived CDR1 and CDR2 are SGHTA and FQGTGA. V lost 5 bases and J lost 3, with 10 bases in between. The CDR3 contains 13 residues. Here the CDR3 reads CASSTSHYTEAFF. For the CDR3, the DNA is TGTGCCAGCAGCACCTCACATTACACTGAAGCTTTCTTT.

At least ten counts were recorded for this clonotype. This rearrangement joins TRBV7-9 to TRBJ2-7, with 7 bases aligning to TRBD1. Germline V gives CDR1 SEHNR, CDR2 FQNEAQ (reference sequence). Losses at the gene ends were 3 bases for V and 5 bases for J; bases not matched to a gene: 7. The CDR3 extends over 14 amino acids. As DNA, the CDR3 is TGTGCCAGCAGCTTGACAGGGTTCGGCGACGAGCAGTACTTC. Protein product: CASSLTGFGDEQYF.

On this clonotype itself: Since a much larger clone is just one base distant, this may be a read error. The CDR3, as DNA: TGTGCCAGCAGCGCGGGGAGGATGGCTTCCTTT. Its translation: CASSAGRMASF. The rearrangement uses TRBV5-4 and TRBJ1-1; D ambiguous. This CDR3 is built from 11 residues. CDR1 and CDR2 (germline): SGHNT, YYREEE (reference sequence).

This clonotype was counted only a few times. This chain connects TRBV10-3 to TRBJ1-1; 7 bases line up with TRBD1. Per germline, CDR1 ENHRY and CDR2 SYGVKD. This CDR3 contains 14 residues. V lost 6 bases and J lost 0; bases outside the gene matches: 4. The CDR3 spells CAIRPGQMNTEAFF. In DNA form, the CDR3 reads TGTGCCATCAGGCCGGGACAGATGAACACTGAAGCTTTCTTT.

In its sample, this clonotype was seen many times. The rearrangement uses TRBV4-2 and TRBJ1-3, with 7 bases aligning to TRBD1. Germline V gene data show CDR1 as LGHNA and CDR2 as YNFKEQ. V was pared by 5 bases and J by 0 bases, with 16 bases of the junction left unmatched. The CDR3 loop spans 19 amino acids. The CDR3 bases are TGTGCCAGCAGCAACCCTTACCGGGACAGCGATGTCTCTGGAAACACCATATATTTT. It encodes CASSNPYRDSDVSGNTIYF.

This chain joins TRBV7-2 and TRBJ2-2, with 10 bases fitting TRBD2. V was clipped by 0 bases and J by 7 bases; unmatched bases: 5. The CDR3 has 16 residues. Germline V lookup: CDR1 SGHTA, CDR2 FQGNSA. CDR3 sequence: CASSLAGTSVGGELFF. Written as DNA, the CDR3 is TGTGCCAGCAGCTTAGCTGGGACTAGCGTCGGCGGGGAGCTGTTTTTT.

This chain uses TRBV7-9 with TRBJ2-5, with 8 bases identical to TRBD2. Germline V gene sequence: CDR1 SEHNR, CDR2 FQNEAQ (reference sequence). CDR3 size: 15 residues. V trimming: 1 base; J trimming: 8 bases; junction bases outside the gene matches: 9. The CDR3: CASSLGRAGEATQYF. CDR3 sequence (DNA): TGTGCCAGCAGCTTAGGGCGAGCGGGAGAGGCTACCCAGTACTTC.

V is TRBV29-1 and J is TRBJ2-7, with D possibly being TRBD2 (7 bases). With 7 bases removed from V and 2 bases from J, the gap between germline ends came to 12 bases. Germline CDR1 and CDR2: SQVTM and ANQGSEA. The CDR3 runs to 12 residues. In nucleotides, the CDR3 is TGCAGCGCAGGGGAGGGGCCCTACGAGCAGTACTTC. Translated, it gives CSAGEGPYEQYF.

As for this clonotype: The junction and the germline gene differ at one end; a read error may be behind it. The rearrangement joins TRBV7-9 to TRBJ1-2; D not resolved. Germline CDR1 reads SEHNR; CDR2 reads FQNEAQ (reference sequence). The CDR3 contains 16 residues. The CDR3 DNA follows: TGTGCCAGCGCAACATCAGGCGGTGATACCCGCCATGGCCACACCTTC. Translating gives CASATSGGDTRHGHTF.

Worth noting for this clonotype: A much larger clone differs from this one at a single base, so this may be a read error. The rearrangement joins TRBV25-1 to TRBJ1-6; 7 bases fit TRBD1. With 2 bases clipped from V and 11 bases from J, the junction kept 9 bases outside the gene matches. Germline values: CDR1 MGHDK, CDR2 SYGVNS. CDR3 length: 15 amino acids. The CDR3 DNA reads as TGTGCCAGCAGTGAAGAGACAGGGATGTATGCACCCCTCCACTTT. Translated: CASSEETGMYAPLHF. The full variable domain, completed using reference TRBV25-1 and TRBJ1-6, is EADIYQTPRYLVIGTGKKITLECSQTMGHDKMYWYQQDPGMELHLIHYSYGVNSTEKGDLSSESTVSRIRTEHFPLTLESARPSHTSQYLCASSEETGMYAPLHFGNGTRLTVT.

About this clonotype: One end of the junction fails to match germline, which may point to a read error. This chain connects TRBV12-3 or TRBV12-4 to TRBJ1-1; D gene ambiguous. CDR3 length: 11 amino acids. The CDR3 loop is CASSTWRSRAF. CDR3 coding DNA: TGTGCCAGCAGCACCTGGCGGAGTAGGGCCTTT.

The chain combines TRBV5-1 with TRBJ1-3; D remains unclear. CDR1 SGHRS and CDR2 YFSETQ come from the germline V gene. The ends were cut back, 2 bases at V and 3 bases at J, with 6 bases in the middle. The CDR3 loop spans 13 amino acids. CDR3 region: CASSFTFGNTIYF. Written as DNA, the CDR3 is TGCGCCAGCAGCTTTACATTTGGAAACACCATATATTTT.

The sample holds many counts of this clonotype. The chain carries TRBV5-1 and TRBJ2-5; TRBD1 matches at 10 bases. Germline lookup yields CDR1 SGHRS and CDR2 YFSETQ. The CDR3 consists of 14 residues. Unmatched junction bases numbered 5, after V lost 4 bases and J lost 5 bases. The CDR3, as DNA: TGCGCCAGCAGCGTGACAGGGGGCCTTGAGACCCAGTACTTC. Protein sequence: CASSVTGGLETQYF.

The V gene is TRBV2, the J gene TRBJ1-5; perhaps TRBD1 as D (6 bases). Germline lookup yields CDR1 SNHLY and CDR2 FYNNEI. The CDR3 runs 14 residues. Trimming stripped 1 base from V and 6 bases from J, with 10 bases between. DNA of the CDR3: TGTGCCAGCAGTGAAGTTACAGGGAGTCAGCCCCAGCATTTT. Translation: CASSEVTGSQPQHF.

This clonotype was counted between two and nine times. The V gene is TRBV2, the J gene TRBJ2-3, with a tentative D call TRBD1 (5 bases). Trimming took 8 bases from V and 2 from J, leaving 11 bases between them. From germline, CDR1 is SNHLY and CDR2 FYNNEI. The CDR3 runs to 13 residues. CDR3 in DNA: TGTGCCAGCGCAGGGTGGGCCACAGATACGCAGTATTTT. It translates to CASAGWATDTQYF.

V is TRBV6-1 and J is TRBJ2-3, with unresolved D. Germline-derived CDR1 and CDR2 are MNHNS and SASEGT. CDR3 length equals 13 residues. V lost 7 bases, J lost 3 bases, and 11 bases lay in between. The CDR3 DNA reads as TGTGCCAGCATTGGGTTCGGGACAGATACGCAGTATTTT. Translating gives CASIGFGTDTQYF.

The chain has TRBV10-2 and TRBJ2-6, with D tentatively TRBD1 (6 bases). This CDR3 region has 17 residues. V gave up 4 bases and J gave up 2 bases, with 15 bases separating them. The germline V gene encodes CDR1 WSHSY and CDR2 SAAADI. DNA of the CDR3: TGCGCCAGCAGTGTGTGGGACAAGGGACCTGGGGCCAACGTCCTGACTTTC. Translating it yields CASSVWDKGPGANVLTF.

This clonotype was picked up a small number of times. The chain employs TRBV10-3 and TRBJ2-6, with 9 bases fitting TRBD2. CDR1 and CDR2 (germline): ENHRY, SYGVKD. The CDR3 runs 17 residues. The V segment lost 8 bases and the J segment 3 bases; nucleotides outside the gene matches: 11. In nucleotides, the CDR3 is TGTGCCATCGGACAGGCGGGAGGGCCGGATGGGGCCAACGTCCTGACTTTC. Translated: CAIGQAGGPDGANVLTF.

In its sample, this clonotype was seen many times. CDR3 sequence reads: CASSQLQGLNTEAFF. The CDR3 nucleotides are TGTGCCAGCAGCCAATTACAGGGGCTGAACACTGAAGCTTTCTTT. The V and J genes are TRBV14 and TRBJ1-1; TRBD1 matches at 7 bases. The germline gives CDR1 SGHDN, CDR2 FVKESK. This CDR3 spans 15 amino acids. V shed 2 bases, J shed 0 bases, and the junction held 3 bases outside the gene matches.

As for this clonotype: Being one base from a much bigger clone, this may be a read error. V gene TRBV27 combines with J gene TRBJ1-5; 9 bases agree with TRBD1. The CDR3 consists of 13 residues. From germline, CDR1 is MNHEY and CDR2 SMNVEV (reference sequence). J was trimmed by 15 bases and V by 2 bases; bases with no gene match: 8. CDR3 sequence reads: CASSLSGGQGRHF. The CDR3 DNA sequence: TGTGCCAGCAGTTTAAGCGGGGGACAGGGAAGGCATTTT.

V is TRBV29-1 and J is TRBJ1-4; possibly TRBD1 for D (5 bases). Germline CDR1 SQVTM, CDR2 ANQGSEA. The CDR3 has 13 amino acids. Trimming took 4 bases from V and 7 from J, leaving 13 bases between them. This CDR3 reads CSVAVLGGEKLFF. In DNA, the CDR3 is TGCAGCGTTGCCGTCCTGGGGGGTGAAAAACTGTTTTTT.

The chain has TRBV4-2 and TRBJ2-7; 9 bases line up with TRBD1. The CDR3 spans 16 residues. Per germline, CDR1 LGHNA and CDR2 YNFKEQ. With 4 bases clipped from V and 0 bases from J, the junction kept 7 bases outside the gene matches. The CDR3 is CASSRRDRESSYEQYF. CDR3 sequence (DNA): TGTGCCAGCAGCCGAAGGGACAGGGAGAGCTCCTACGAGCAGTACTTC.

This clonotype has ten or more counts. The chain carries TRBV12-3 or TRBV12-4 and TRBJ2-7; the match to TRBD1 covers 9 bases. The CDR3 totals 15 residues. The trim removed 3 bases at V and 3 bases at J, leaving 6 bases unmatched. CDR3 protein: CASSFRTGANYEQYF. CDR3 bases: TGTGCCAGCAGTTTTCGGACAGGGGCAAACTACGAGCAGTACTTC.